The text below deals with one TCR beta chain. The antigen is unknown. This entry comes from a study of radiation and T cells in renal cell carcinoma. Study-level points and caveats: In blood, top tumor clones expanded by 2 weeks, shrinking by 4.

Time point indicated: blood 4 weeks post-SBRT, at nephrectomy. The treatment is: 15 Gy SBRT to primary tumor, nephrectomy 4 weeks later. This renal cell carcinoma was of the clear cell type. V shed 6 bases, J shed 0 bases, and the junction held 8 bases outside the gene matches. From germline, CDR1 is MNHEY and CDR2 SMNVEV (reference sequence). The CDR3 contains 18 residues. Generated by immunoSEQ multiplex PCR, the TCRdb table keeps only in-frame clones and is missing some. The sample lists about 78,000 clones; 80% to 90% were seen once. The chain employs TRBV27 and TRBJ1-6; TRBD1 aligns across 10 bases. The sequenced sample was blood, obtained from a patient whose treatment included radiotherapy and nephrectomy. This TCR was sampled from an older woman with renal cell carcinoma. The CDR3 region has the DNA TGTGCCAGCAGCCCTACCCGGACAGGGGGCTCCTATAATTCACCCCTCCACTTT. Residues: CASSPTRTGGSYNSPLHF.